The source of this T cell receptor beta chain is a study of metastatic and nonmetastatic thyroid tumors. Overall study: Malignant thyroid and benign thyroid patients provided blood and tumor or nodule tissue whose repertoires were compared.

Treatment of any kind had been given to no patient before thyroid surgery. Points on this clone: Antigen: not known.

Study outcomes and limitations: Patients with malignant thyroid tumors reportedly had significantly higher TCR beta diversity than those with benign nodules, in blood and tumor.

Authors' processing steps: In papillary thyroid cancer, a distant-metastasis classifier was built using CDR3 differences across clinicopathological groups. TCRdb re-called the PCR reads with MiXCR. TCRdb's processing, not the study's, gives the V and J calls here. This sample has some 20,000 clones, with over 25% found just once. The CDR3 loop spans 18 amino acids. The germline V and J ends were trimmed by 6 bases and 4 bases, with 25 bases remaining between them. The germline V gene has CDR1 LNHDA and CDR2 SQIVND (reference sequence). The origin of this receptor is a female donor with papillary thyroid cancer or a benign thyroid nodule (not recorded which). Some clones in this sample may be carry-over from other donors' samples. The sequenced sample consisted of blood. The chain carries TRBV19 and TRBJ1-3; no clear D. DNA for the CDR3: TGTGCCAGTAGCCACCCCTTTTGGAAGAGTATCGTAGGAAACACCATATATTTT. This gives the protein CASSHPFWKSIVGNTIYF. The full variable domain, in which reference TRBV19 and TRBJ1-3 provide the parts outside the CDR3, is DGGITQSPKYLFRKEGQNVTLSCEQNLNHDAMYWYRQDPGQGLRLIYYSQIVNDFQKGDIAEGYSVSREKKESFPLTVTSAQKNPTAFYLCASSHPFWKSIVGNTIYFGEGSWLTVV.